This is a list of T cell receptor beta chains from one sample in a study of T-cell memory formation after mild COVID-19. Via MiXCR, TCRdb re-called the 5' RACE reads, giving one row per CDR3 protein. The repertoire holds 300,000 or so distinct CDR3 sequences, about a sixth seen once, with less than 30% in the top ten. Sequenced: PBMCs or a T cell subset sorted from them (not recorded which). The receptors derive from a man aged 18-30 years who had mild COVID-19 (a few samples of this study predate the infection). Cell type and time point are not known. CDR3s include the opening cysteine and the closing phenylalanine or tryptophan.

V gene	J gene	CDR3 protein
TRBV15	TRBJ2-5	CATSTLRGLAGVQETQYF
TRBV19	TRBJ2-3	CASSPGTGWGTDTQYF
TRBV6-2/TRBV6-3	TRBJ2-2	CASSDPGAGELFF
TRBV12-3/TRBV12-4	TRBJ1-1	CASIRDTNTEAFF
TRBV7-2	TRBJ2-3	CASSQGLAEADTQYF
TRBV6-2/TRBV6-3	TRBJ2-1	CASSYSLRTGGYNEQFF
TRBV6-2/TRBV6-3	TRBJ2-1	CASSYEDYQTNNEQFF
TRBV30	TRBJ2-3	CAWSRDSADTQYF
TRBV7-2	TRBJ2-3	CASSYREYTDTQYF
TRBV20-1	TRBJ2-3	CSARQGAADTQYF
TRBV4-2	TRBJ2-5	CASSQDEGAWRETQYF
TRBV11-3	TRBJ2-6	CASSLGQVEANVLTF
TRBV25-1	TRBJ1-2	CASSESGRVEGYTF
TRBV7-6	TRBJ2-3	CASSLSQKADTQYF
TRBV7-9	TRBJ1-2	CASSLGDRAGYTF
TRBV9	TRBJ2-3	CASSGRAISTDTQYF
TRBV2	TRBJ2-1	CASSSGTSGYNEQFF
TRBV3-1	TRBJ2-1	CASSQVTGNNEQFF
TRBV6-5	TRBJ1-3	CASMGDGNTIYF
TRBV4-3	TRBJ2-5	CASSQVDRGYVRGETQYF
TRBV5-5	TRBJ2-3	CASSLDGPDTQYF
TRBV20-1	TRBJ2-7	CSARDRPTWEYF
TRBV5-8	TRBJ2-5	CASSTGTSGGQEAQYF
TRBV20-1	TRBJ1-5	CSARDPRGDNQPQHF
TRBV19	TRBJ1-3	CASTAAGRRNTIYF
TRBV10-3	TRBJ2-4	CAISEPHGTGQKNIQYF
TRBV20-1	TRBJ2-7	CSARGLSGSSYEQYF